These 4 T cell receptor beta chains came from one sample sequenced in a study of cytomegalovirus exposure and HLA in healthy donors. Vbeta (60) and Jbeta (13) primers were used in the PCR. Sequencing used immunoSEQ multiplex PCR; TCRdb keeps in-frame clones, though not all of them. The sample holds 150,000 or so clones. Sequencing was performed on PBMCs. The receptors originated from a woman aged 55-70 years in good health and CMV-seronegative.

The rearrangement uses TRBV10-3 and TRBJ2-2; D possibly corresponds to TRBD2 (5 bases). Germline CDR1 is ENHRY and CDR2 is SYGVKD. V lost 0 bases, J lost 5 bases, and 16 bases lay in between. The CDR3 is made up of 17 amino acids. The CDR3 protein is CAISESPGIGGTGELFF. CDR3 sequence (DNA): TGTGCCATCAGTGAGTCACCCGGGATCGGTGGGACCGGGGAGCTGTTTTTT.

The CDR3 is CASSFDSGRRTGELFF. The CDR3 DNA reads as TGTGCCAGCAGTTTTGATAGCGGGAGAAGGACCGGGGAGCTGTTTTTT. The V and J genes are TRBV6-5 and TRBJ2-2; 9 nucleotides line up with TRBD2. The CDR3 sequence is 16 residues long. V lost 4 bases to trimming and J lost 5 bases; unmatched junction nucleotides: 8. CDR1 MNHEY and CDR2 SVGAGI come from the germline V gene.

V is TRBV19 and J is TRBJ2-7, with 12 bases that match TRBD2. The CDR3 runs to 17 residues. Germline assignment: CDR1 LNHDA and CDR2 SQIVND (reference sequence). V shed 1 base, J shed 2 bases, and the junction held 6 bases outside the gene matches. CDR3 region: CASSIGGLAGPPYEQYF. CDR3 DNA sequence: TGTGCCAGTAGTATAGGGGGACTAGCGGGCCCACCCTACGAGCAGTACTTC.

V gene TRBV19 combines with J gene TRBJ1-4; 7 bases are shared with TRBD1. This CDR3 has 15 residues. CDR1 is LNHDA, CDR2 SQIVND, per germline (reference sequence). V shed 3 bases, J shed 8 bases, and the junction held 9 bases outside the gene matches. CDR3 residues: CASSIQDRWEEKLFF. The CDR3 DNA reads as TGTGCCAGTAGTATCCAGGACAGGTGGGAAGAAAAACTGTTTTTT.